This T cell receptor beta chain derives from a study of T cell repertoires in cytomegalovirus infection. Study background: Recently identified HLA-C-restricted and well-studied HLA-B-restricted CMV epitopes were used. In public TCR beta signatures, there were indications of both CMV infection and matching HLA type.

Concerning this clonotype itself: Its antigen is as yet unknown.

General study results and limits: Cumulative public TCR beta family frequency identified carriers of CMV plus the relevant HLA. Dominating the ex vivo response were HLA-C-restricted CMV-specific TCR beta clonotypes.

TCRdb ran MiXCR on the reads and lists one entry per CDR3 protein. The sample lists approximately 470,000 distinct CDR3 sequences; about 42% were seen once. The J segment lost 4 bases and the V segment lost 2 bases, leaving 8 bases of the junction unmatched. The CDR3 loop spans 15 amino acids. The germline V gene encodes CDR1 LNHNV and CDR2 YYDKDF (reference sequence). This TCR derives from a human donor in good health (CMV status not recorded). Some clones in this sample may be carry-over from other donors' samples. The chain employs TRBV15 and TRBJ2-7; 7 bases map to TRBD1. The sample consisted of cultured PBMCs, taken from culture after CMV antigen stimulation. As DNA, the CDR3 is TGTGCCACCAGCAGACCCGAAGGGGGCAGGTACGAGCAGTACTTC. Translation gives CATSRPEGGRYEQYF.